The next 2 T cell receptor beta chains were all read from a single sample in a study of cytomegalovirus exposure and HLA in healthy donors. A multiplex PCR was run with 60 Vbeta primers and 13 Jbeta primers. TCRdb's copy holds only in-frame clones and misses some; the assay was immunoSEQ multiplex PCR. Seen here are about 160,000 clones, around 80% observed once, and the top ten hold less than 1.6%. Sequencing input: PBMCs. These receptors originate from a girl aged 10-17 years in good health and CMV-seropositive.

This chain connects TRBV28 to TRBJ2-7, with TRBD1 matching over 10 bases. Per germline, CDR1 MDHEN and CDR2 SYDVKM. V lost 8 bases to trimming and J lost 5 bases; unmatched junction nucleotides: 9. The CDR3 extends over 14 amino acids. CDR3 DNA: TGTGCCAGCGGGTACGGGACAGGGGAAGACGAGCAGTACTTC. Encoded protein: CASGYGTGEDEQYF.

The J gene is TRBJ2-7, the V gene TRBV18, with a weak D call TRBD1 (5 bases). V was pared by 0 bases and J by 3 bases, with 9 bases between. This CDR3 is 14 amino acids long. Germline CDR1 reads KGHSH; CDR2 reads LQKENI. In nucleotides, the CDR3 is TGTGCCAGCTCACCACCTTCAGGGTACTACGAGCAGTACTTC. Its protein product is CASSPPSGYYEQYF.